Listed here are 24 T cell receptor beta chains from one sample, sequenced in a study of control samples from healthy donors and cancer patients. The data were produced by immunoSEQ multiplex PCR, yet TCRdb's version contains in-frame clones alone and is incomplete. This table holds some 120,000 clones, roughly 84% found once. The sequenced sample was blood. The receptor set was obtained from a man aged 18-30 years in good health.

The V call is TRBV27, the J call TRBJ1-1; 8 bases are a match to TRBD1. Germline loops: CDR1 MNHEY, CDR2 SMNVEV (reference sequence). This CDR3 is 14 amino acids long. Trimming cost V 6 bases and J 3 bases; bases outside gene matches: 6. The CDR3 region is CASSIRGLYTEAFF. CDR3 nucleotide sequence: TGTGCCAGCAGCATCAGGGGGCTGTACACTGAAGCTTTCTTT.

The chain carries TRBV3-1 (or the pseudogene TRBV3-2) and TRBJ1-2; D is unclear. Between the trimmed V and J ends, which lost 0 bases and 8 bases, there was a span of 13 bases. This CDR3 has 14 residues. From germline, CDR1 is LGHDT and CDR2 YNNKEL (reference sequence). The CDR3 reads CASSQDRAAGGYTF. The CDR3 coding sequence is TGTGCCAGCAGCCAAGATAGGGCGGCCGGGGGCTACACCTTC.

As for this clone: Other DNA sequences in the sample encode the same CDR3. The chain joins TRBV9 to TRBJ2-7, with TRBD2 matching 10 bases. The V segment lost 0 bases and the J segment 1 base; nucleotides outside the gene matches: 1. Germline CDR1 reads SGDLS; CDR2 reads YYNGEE. The CDR3 length is 15 residues. The CDR3 here is CASSVGTSGSYEQYF. The CDR3 DNA is TGTGCCAGCAGCGTAGGGACTAGCGGATCCTACGAGCAGTACTTC.

This clone was counted between two and nine times. The chain couples TRBV29-1 to TRBJ2-5; no clear D gene. Germline V gene sequence: CDR1 SQVTM, CDR2 ANQGSEA. The CDR3 is 13 amino acids. Trimming removed 3 bases from V and 3 bases from J, with 11 bases in between. The CDR3 DNA is TGCAGCGTTGATAGTCCTTCGAAAGAGACCCAGTACTTC. This codes for CSVDSPSKETQYF.

This clone has a single count. This chain links TRBV2 with TRBJ2-3; 11 nucleotides match TRBD2. The CDR3 covers 15 residues. V lost 8 bases and J lost 4; bases outside the gene matches: 8. Germline assignment: CDR1 SNHLY and CDR2 FYNNEI. DNA of the CDR3: TGTGCCAGCCATCTTAGCGGGAGGGCCCCAGATACGCAGTATTTT. This translates into CASHLSGRAPDTQYF.

The gene calls are TRBV7-6 and TRBJ2-5, with unresolved D. This CDR3 contains 17 residues. Between the trimmed V and J ends, which lost 2 bases and 0 bases, there was a span of 16 bases. From germline, CDR1 is SGHVS and CDR2 FNYEAQ. CDR3 bases: TGTGCCAGCAGCTTATTAATTGTTTGGGTACACCAAGAGACCCAGTACTTC. Its protein product is CASSLLIVWVHQETQYF. The entire variable domain, with the rest obtained from reference TRBV7-6 and TRBJ2-5, is as follows: GAGVSQSPRYKVTKRGQDVALRCDPISGHVSLYWYRQALGQGPEFLTYFNYEAQQDKSGLPNDRFSAERPEGSISTLTIQRTEQRDSAMYRCASSLLIVWVHQETQYFGPGTRLLVL.

The chain couples TRBV5-1 to TRBJ2-4; no definite D call. V was pared by 0 bases and J by 0 bases, with 13 bases between. The CDR3 length is 17 residues. Germline assignment: CDR1 SGHRS and CDR2 YFSETQ. The CDR3 loop is CASSLDARSSAKNIQYF. In nucleotides, the CDR3 is TGCGCCAGCAGCTTGGATGCCCGGAGCTCAGCCAAAAACATTCAGTACTTC.

J is TRBJ1-5 and V is TRBV10-3; D possibly corresponds to TRBD1 (5 bases). CDR3 size: 15 residues. CDR1 is ENHRY and CDR2 is SYGVKD in the germline V gene. Trimming took off 7 bases at V and 2 bases at J, with 15 bases between the two ends. Written as DNA, the CDR3 is TGTGCCATCAAAGCAGGGTCAAACGGCAATCAGCCCCAGCATTTT. Its translation: CAIKAGSNGNQPQHF.

V is TRBV27 and J is TRBJ2-1; 10 bases match TRBD2. V was pared by 5 bases and J by 0 bases, with 4 bases of the junction left unmatched. Germline CDR1 MNHEY, CDR2 SMNVEV (reference sequence). CDR3 length: 16 amino acids. The CDR3 spells CASSPPSGSSYNEQFF. CDR3 in DNA: TGTGCCAGCAGTCCGCCTAGCGGGAGCTCCTACAATGAGCAGTTCTTC.

This clone was detected a few times. The chain carries TRBV6-1 and TRBJ1-1, with D possibly matching TRBD1 (6 bases). The V gene's germline CDR1 is MNHNS and CDR2 SASEGT. Deletions cut 3 bases from V and 5 bases from J, with 13 bases between. The length of the CDR3 is 14 residues. CDR3 amino acids: CASSDLRGATEAFF. The DNA of the CDR3 is TGTGCCAGCAGTGATCTTCGGGGGGCGACTGAAGCTTTCTTT.

The chain recombines TRBV3-1 (or the pseudogene TRBV3-2) with TRBJ2-3, with 9 bases matching TRBD1. The junction had 9 bases not matched to a gene; V was cut back by 3 bases and J by 5 bases. This CDR3 is built from 16 residues. The germline gives CDR1 LGHDT, CDR2 YNNKEL (reference sequence). CDR3 protein: CASSQQQGAHKDTQYF. In nucleotides, the CDR3 is TGTGCCAGCAGCCAGCAACAGGGGGCTCATAAAGATACGCAGTATTTT.

The DNA of the CDR3 is TGTGCCAGCAGTGAAGAAGTCTTGAGGGTACTGAACACTGAAGCTTTCTTT. It codes for CASSEEVLRVLNTEAFF. The chain is built from TRBV6-1 and TRBJ1-1; D call uncertain. Trimming took off 1 base at V and 0 bases at J, with 15 bases between the two ends. In germline, CDR1 is MNHNS, CDR2 SASEGT. CDR3 length: 17 amino acids.

This rearrangement joins TRBV15 to TRBJ1-1; D possibly corresponds to TRBD1 (5 bases). Trimming pared 5 bases from V and 1 base from J, leaving 11 bases between. Germline CDR1 and CDR2: LNHNV and YYDKDF (reference sequence). CDR3 length: 14 amino acids. CDR3 protein: CATSRLDRNTEAFF. Written as DNA, the CDR3 is TGTGCCACCAGCCGCCTCGACAGGAACACTGAAGCTTTCTTT.

CDR3 in DNA: TGTGCCAGTAGTATAAGGGGGCTGGGTGAGCAGTTCTTC. This gives the protein CASSIRGLGEQFF. The chain joins TRBV19 to TRBJ2-1; 7 bases line up with TRBD1. Trimming at V came to 2 bases and at J to 9 bases, leaving 4 bases not matched to a gene. Germline V gene sequence: CDR1 LNHDA, CDR2 SQIVND (reference sequence). This CDR3 region has 13 residues.

The chain recombines TRBV3-1 (or the pseudogene TRBV3-2) with TRBJ2-2, with D possibly called TRBD1 or TRBD2 (5 bases each). V shed 4 bases and J shed 5 bases, with 20 bases lying between them. From germline, CDR1 is LGHDT and CDR2 YNNKEL (reference sequence). The CDR3 consists of 17 residues. In nucleotides, the CDR3 is TGTGCCAGCAGCCCGAGTGGCTCGGGGCGTCGGACCGGGGAGCTGTTTTTT. Protein product: CASSPSGSGRRTGELFF.

The CDR3 DNA sequence: TGTGCCAGCAGTTTTGGCGGTCAGCCCCAGCATTTT. It yields the protein CASSFGGQPQHF. The rearrangement uses TRBV27 and TRBJ1-5; D remains ambiguous. With 3 bases removed from V and 6 bases from J, the gap between germline ends came to 6 bases. CDR1 is MNHEY, CDR2 SMNVEV, per germline (reference sequence). The CDR3 extends over 12 amino acids.

This rearrangement joins TRBV6-2 or TRBV6-3 to TRBJ2-7; 10 nucleotides align to TRBD2. The CDR3 covers 18 residues. With 5 bases clipped from V and 3 bases from J, the junction kept 16 bases outside the gene matches. Germline CDR1 MNHEY, CDR2 SVGEGT. The CDR3 spells CASSTRIAGGPERYEQYF. The DNA for the CDR3 is TGTGCCAGCAGTACCCGGATAGCGGGAGGACCTGAACGCTACGAGCAGTACTTC.

The chain recombines TRBV6-5 with TRBJ2-2, with D perhaps TRBD1 (6 bases). Between the trimmed V and J ends, which lost 6 bases and 3 bases, there was a span of 11 bases. This CDR3 contains 14 residues. Per the germline V gene, CDR1 is MNHEY and CDR2 is SVGAGI. CDR3 sequence (DNA): TGTGCCAGCAGACCAGGGGACGACACCGGGGAGCTGTTTTTT. Translated, it gives CASRPGDDTGELFF.

V usage is TRBV5-6 and J usage is TRBJ2-7, with D perhaps matching TRBD2 (5 bases). V was trimmed by 4 bases and J by 4 bases, leaving 9 bases between them. The CDR3 length is 12 residues. The germline V gene has CDR1 SGHDT and CDR2 YYEEEE. The CDR3 reads CASSRRTYEQYF. In DNA form, the CDR3 reads TGTGCCAGCAGCCGGCGGACTTACGAGCAGTACTTC. The variable domain in full, completed from reference TRBV5-6 and TRBJ2-7, reads DAGVTQSPTHLIKTRGQQVTLRCSPKSGHDTVSWYQQALGQGPQFIFQYYEEEERQRGNFPDRFSGHQFPNYSSELNVNALLLGDSALYLCASSRRTYEQYFGPGTRLTVT.

The chain links TRBV6-5 to TRBJ1-1; D ambiguous. The CDR3 consists of 11 residues. V lost 8 bases and J lost 10, with 14 bases in between. Germline lookup yields CDR1 MNHEY and CDR2 SVGAGI. The DNA for the CDR3 is TGTGCCAGCGGGCTCGCCAAACCAGCTTTCTTT. Translated, it gives CASGLAKPAFF.

The table lists this clone with many counts. The chain couples TRBV6-5 to TRBJ2-7, with D unresolved. Germline V CDR1 and CDR2: MNHEY, SVGAGI. The CDR3 is 11 residues long. The ends were cut back, 5 bases at V and 8 bases at J, with 10 bases in the middle. The CDR3 here is CASSQPLKQYF. The CDR3 nucleotides read TGTGCCAGCAGTCAACCCCTAAAGCAGTACTTC.

This chain uses TRBV12-5 with TRBJ2-7; unclear D gene. Trimming removed 0 bases at V and 2 bases at J, with 5 bases between. CDR1 and CDR2 (germline): LGHNT, FRNRAP. The CDR3 is made up of 13 amino acids. CDR3 nucleotides: TGTGCTAGTGGTTTGGTACGTCCCTACGAGCAGTACTTC. It translates to CASGLVRPYEQYF.

This chain connects TRBV28 to TRBJ1-5; TRBD1 is a possible D gene (5 bases). The ends were cut back, 5 bases at V and 0 bases at J, with 11 bases in the middle. From germline, CDR1 is MDHEN and CDR2 SYDVKM. The CDR3 is 15 amino acids. As DNA, the CDR3 is TGTGCCAGCAGTCTAATGGGGCCTAGCAATCAGCCCCAGCATTTT. Its protein product is CASSLMGPSNQPQHF.

The chain employs TRBV18 and TRBJ1-3, with TRBD1 identical over 10 bases. Trimming cost V 1 base and J 7 bases; bases outside gene matches: 4. The CDR3 has 15 amino acids. Germline CDR1 is KGHSH and CDR2 is LQKENI. The CDR3 DNA reads as TGTGCCAGCTCACCACTCGAGGGACAGGGGAACACCATATATTTT. This codes for CASSPLEGQGNTIYF.